This note documents a single TCR beta chain sequence. This specimen belongs to a study of T cells after yellow fever vaccination. Study at large: It was SMART-Seq v4 Ultra Low Input that prepared the fractions with low cell numbers.

Generation of TCR cDNA used 5'RACE template switching (which added a universal primer site and UMIs). TCRdb analysed the 5' RACE reads with MiXCR anew, one entry per CDR3 protein. The top ten clones hold approximately 3.3% of a sample with fewer than 400,000 distinct CDR3 sequences, 9.5% to 12% of them seen once. The input for sequencing was CD4+ T cells sorted from PBMCs, taken 45 days after the yellow fever booster vaccination. This TCR derives from a man aged 18 to 30 who received the YFV17D yellow fever vaccine.

Here the CDR3 reads CASSPPNTPNETQYF. The CDR3 nucleotides read TGTGCCAGCTCACCACCGAACACTCCAAACGAGACCCAGTACTTC. V usage is TRBV18 and J usage is TRBJ2-5; D is uncertain. V was trimmed by 0 bases and J by 5 bases, leaving 13 bases between them. The germline CDR1 and CDR2 sequences are KGHSH and LQKENI. CDR3 size: 15 residues.